The 25 T cell receptor beta chains given below trace back to one sample, sequenced in a study of OX40 agonist ivuxolimab in advanced cancers. Assay used: immunoSEQ multiplex PCR; TCRdb lists only in-frame clones, some missing. Of around 63,000 clones listed, around 87% were seen once; the top ten hold roughly a tenth. Material: CD4+ or CD8+ T cells sorted from blood, obtained in a trial of the OX40 agonist ivuxolimab. All receptors derive from an adult with an advanced solid tumor such as melanoma, head and neck, liver or kidney cancer.

This sequence joins TRBV6-5 and TRBJ2-2; D is uncertain. The germline gives CDR1 MNHEY, CDR2 SVGAGI. The CDR3 length is 14 residues. V lost 0 bases, J lost 5 bases, and 7 bases lay in between. The CDR3 region is CASSYSFATGELFF. CDR3 bases: TGTGCCAGCAGTTACTCCTTCGCTACCGGGGAGCTGTTTTTT.

This clone appeared a single time. This rearrangement joins TRBV6-1 to TRBJ1-1, with 7 bases matching TRBD1. CDR1 is MNHNS, CDR2 SASEGT, per germline. Unmatched junction bases numbered 10, after V lost 5 bases and J lost 4 bases. The CDR3 covers 15 residues. Here the CDR3 reads CASSRDSYEITEAFF. CDR3 DNA sequence: TGTGCCAGCAGTCGGGACAGCTATGAAATCACTGAAGCTTTCTTT.

The chain is built from TRBV10-3 and TRBJ1-2; TRBD1 is a possible D gene (5 bases). Deletions cut 7 bases from V and 4 bases from J, with 16 bases between. This CDR3 is 14 amino acids long. CDR1 is ENHRY, CDR2 SYGVKD, per germline. CDR3 protein: CAITPDRDTYGYTF. CDR3 bases: TGTGCCATCACCCCAGACAGAGACACCTATGGCTACACCTTC.

Comments on this clone: In the same sample, other DNA sequences code for this CDR3. The genes are TRBV18 and TRBJ2-1, with D unclear. From germline, CDR1 is KGHSH and CDR2 LQKENI. This CDR3 is 12 amino acids long. V was pared by 3 bases and J by 6 bases, with 6 bases between. CDR3 loop: CASSPQVNEQFF. As DNA, the CDR3 is TGTGCCAGCTCACCTCAAGTCAATGAGCAGTTCTTC. Full variable domain (missing parts from reference TRBV18 and TRBJ2-1): NAGVMQNPRHLVRRRGQEARLRCSPMKGHSHVYWYRQLPEEGLKFMVYLQKENIIDESGMPKERFSAEFPKEGPSILRIQQVVRGDSAAYFCASSPQVNEQFFGPGTRLTVL.

The chain uses TRBV2 and TRBJ1-2; D is unclear. Trimming pared 7 bases from V and 4 bases from J, leaving 19 bases between. Germline CDR1 SNHLY, CDR2 FYNNEI. The CDR3 consists of 15 residues. CDR3 bases: TGTGCCAGCATCCCCCTTATGAGTGTTCTCTATGGCTACACCTTC. This encodes CASIPLMSVLYGYTF.

This rearrangement joins TRBV6-6 to TRBJ2-6; D is unresolved. This CDR3 is built from 16 residues. V was clipped by 2 bases and J by 0 bases, with 8 bases between them. Germline CDR1 is MNHNY and CDR2 is SVGAGI (reference sequence). The CDR3 reads CASSYPTSSGANVLTF. The CDR3 nucleotides read TGTGCCAGCAGTTACCCCACCAGCTCTGGGGCCAACGTCCTGACTTTC.

V gene TRBV15 combines with J gene TRBJ1-1; the D gene is possibly TRBD1 (6 bases). The CDR3 length is 15 residues. Per germline, CDR1 LNHNV and CDR2 YYDKDF (reference sequence). Trimming removed 0 bases from V and 4 bases from J, with 12 bases in between. The CDR3 loop is CATSREARGATEAFF. CDR3 DNA: TGTGCCACCAGCAGAGAGGCCAGGGGTGCCACTGAAGCTTTCTTT.

V usage is TRBV6-1 and J usage is TRBJ1-5, with 7 bases lining up with TRBD1. V was clipped by 4 bases and J by 4 bases; unmatched bases: 4. The CDR3 is 14 residues long. Germline V gives CDR1 MNHNS, CDR2 SASEGT. DNA of the CDR3: TGTGCCAGCAGTGTAGGGACAGATAATCAGCCCCAGCATTTT. Its protein is CASSVGTDNQPQHF.

The chain recombines TRBV27 with TRBJ2-7; 11 positions agree with TRBD2. CDR1 MNHEY and CDR2 SMNVEV come from the germline V gene (reference sequence). The CDR3 runs 15 residues. After removal of 4 bases from V and 4 bases from J, the junction contained 6 bases not matched to a gene. CDR3 sequence reads: CASSSPPSGRYEQYF. The CDR3 region has the DNA TGTGCCAGCAGTTCTCCCCCTAGCGGGAGGTACGAGCAGTACTTC.

The chain is built from TRBV2 and TRBJ1-2; D not resolved. Germline V gene lookup returns CDR1 SNHLY and CDR2 FYNNEI. CDR3 length equals 13 residues. The V end lost 4 bases, the J end lost 2 bases, and 8 bases lay between the germline ends. This CDR3 is CASSVGRNYGYTF. The CDR3 DNA reads TGTGCCAGCAGTGTGGGCAGAAACTATGGCTACACCTTC.

This clone appeared a few times. The V call is TRBV2, the J call TRBJ1-6; a possible D gene is TRBD1 (5 bases). Germline CDR1 is SNHLY and CDR2 is FYNNEI. V lost 3 bases, J lost 9 bases, and 12 bases lay in between. CDR3 size: 14 residues. The CDR3 reads CASSDQGGSSPLHF. The DNA of the CDR3 is TGTGCCAGCAGTGATCAGGGCGGGAGTTCACCCCTCCACTTT.

The V gene is TRBV6-1, the J gene TRBJ2-6; D gene unclear. V lost 8 bases to trimming and J lost 0 bases, with 11 bases between them. In germline, CDR1 is MNHNS, CDR2 SASEGT. CDR3 length: 15 amino acids. CDR3 loop: CASELNLSGANVLTF. CDR3 bases: TGTGCCAGCGAGCTAAACCTCTCTGGGGCCAACGTCCTGACTTTC.

V is TRBV7-6 and J is TRBJ2-2; 7 positions agree with TRBD1. The CDR3 has 17 residues. The germline V gene encodes CDR1 SGHVS and CDR2 FNYEAQ. V trimming: 2 bases; J trimming: 0 bases; junction bases outside the gene matches: 6. The CDR3 spells CASSLSRQGPNTGELFF. The CDR3 DNA follows: TGTGCCAGCAGCTTATCCAGACAGGGCCCGAACACCGGGGAGCTGTTTTTT.

This sequence joins TRBV18 and TRBJ1-3, with 7 bases that match TRBD1. V lost 4 bases and J lost 0; bases outside the gene matches: 6. CDR3 length: 16 residues. Germline V gene data show CDR1 as KGHSH and CDR2 as LQKENI. The DNA for the CDR3 is TGTGCCAGCTCACTTCCGGACAGGTACTCTGGAAACACCATATATTTT. Its translation: CASSLPDRYSGNTIYF.

V gene TRBV5-5 combines with J gene TRBJ1-6; D is uncertain. The V gene lost 1 base and the J gene lost 10 bases, with 15 bases spanning the gap. Germline loops: CDR1 SGHKS, CDR2 YYEKEE (reference sequence). The CDR3 extends over 15 amino acids. CDR3 nucleotides: TGTGCCAGCAGCTTGCTGGGTTGGGGTAACTCACCCCTCCACTTT. Translated, it gives CASSLLGWGNSPLHF. Filled out from reference TRBV5-5 and TRBJ1-6, the complete variable domain reads DAGVTQSPTHLIKTRGQQVTLRCSPISGHKSVSWYQQVLGQGPQFIFQYYEKEERGRGNFPDRFSARQFPNYSSELNVNALLLGDSALYLCASSLLGWGNSPLHFGNGTRLTVT.

The rearrangement joins TRBV11-2 to TRBJ2-7, with 11 bases that match TRBD2. The germline V gene encodes CDR1 SGHAT and CDR2 FQNNGV. This CDR3 comprises 14 residues. The V gene end was trimmed by 5 bases and the J gene end by 7 bases; junction bases not matched to a gene: 7. CDR3 bases: TGTGCCAGCAGCCCCTTAGCGGGAGGGCTTGAGCAGTACTTC. This sequence encodes CASSPLAGGLEQYF.

This chain links TRBV5-4 with TRBJ2-1; 11 bases align to TRBD2. CDR1 SGHNT and CDR2 YYREEE come from the germline V gene (reference sequence). J gave up 9 bases and V 4 bases, and 6 bases lay outside the gene matches. The CDR3 consists of 14 residues. The CDR3 coding sequence is TGTGCCAGCAGCCGCCGACTAGCGGGACTTGAGCAGTTCTTC. Protein product: CASSRRLAGLEQFF.

The J gene is TRBJ2-3, the V gene TRBV6-1, with D possibly TRBD2 on 6 matching bases. V dropped 4 bases and J dropped 2 bases, with 10 bases sitting between them. Per the germline V gene, CDR1 is MNHNS and CDR2 is SASEGT. This CDR3 spans 14 amino acids. The CDR3 sequence is CASSASGYTDTQYF. DNA of the CDR3: TGTGCCAGCAGTGCCAGCGGGTACACAGATACGCAGTATTTT.

This chain joins TRBV7-8 and TRBJ1-6, with 8 nucleotides matching TRBD1. The CDR3 covers 15 residues. The germline V gene encodes CDR1 SGHVS and CDR2 FQNEAQ. Trimming removed 4 bases from V and 11 bases from J; junction bases left unmatched: 10. The DNA for the CDR3 is TGTGCCAGCAGCTCAACTTGGACAGGGATCCCACCCCTCCACTTT. Residues: CASSSTWTGIPPLHF.

The J gene is TRBJ1-1, the V gene TRBV5-1; D is possibly TRBD1 (6 bases). With 4 bases removed from V and 6 bases from J, the gap between germline ends came to 13 bases. The CDR3 consists of 13 residues. Germline V gene data show CDR1 as SGHRS and CDR2 as YFSETQ. The CDR3 DNA is TGCGCCAGCAGCAAAAACAGGGTAGCTGAAGCTTTCTTT. Translating gives CASSKNRVAEAFF.

The V call is TRBV9, the J call TRBJ2-3; D could derive from TRBD1 or TRBD2 (6 bases each). Germline CDR1 is SGDLS and CDR2 is YYNGEE. The germline V and J ends were trimmed by 4 bases and 4 bases, with 19 bases remaining between them. This CDR3 is 16 amino acids long. The CDR3 spells CASSRTALRGADTQYF. For the CDR3, the DNA is TGTGCCAGCAGCCGGACTGCGTTAAGGGGGGCAGATACGCAGTATTTT.

This clone has only one observation. The genes are TRBV28 and TRBJ2-1; the match to TRBD2 covers 8 bases. Losses at the gene ends were 6 bases for V and 13 bases for J; bases not matched to a gene: 11. The CDR3 has 13 residues. The germline gives CDR1 MDHEN, CDR2 SYDVKM. This CDR3 reads CASRGLGGLEQFF. The CDR3 nucleotides are TGTGCCAGCAGGGGATTGGGGGGACTAGAACAGTTCTTC.

The chain couples TRBV7-3 to TRBJ2-3, with D perhaps matching TRBD1 (6 bases). The length of the CDR3 is 15 residues. Germline CDR1 reads SGHTA; CDR2 reads FQGTGA. Between the trimmed V and J ends, which lost 2 bases and 0 bases, there was a span of 9 bases. The CDR3 sequence: CASSLGTLSTDTQYF. CDR3 coding DNA: TGTGCCAGCAGCTTAGGGACACTGAGCACAGATACGCAGTATTTT. Variable domain in full (rest from reference TRBV7-3 and TRBJ2-3): GAGVSQTPSNKVTEKGKYVELRCDPISGHTALYWYRQSLGQGPEFLIYFQGTGAADDSGLPNDRFFAVRPEGSVSTLKIQRTERGDSAVYLCASSLGTLSTDTQYFGPGTRLTVL.

The V gene is TRBV5-6, the J gene TRBJ2-3, with D maybe TRBD2 (5 bases). The CDR3 runs to 13 residues. Germline V gene sequence: CDR1 SGHDT, CDR2 YYEEEE. The V and J ends lost 0 bases and 6 bases respectively, with 8 bases between them. CDR3 nucleotide sequence: TGTGCCAGCAGCTTGGAGAGGGTGGATACGCAGTATTTT. Its protein is CASSLERVDTQYF. The whole variable domain, remainder taken from reference TRBV5-6 and TRBJ2-3, is DAGVTQSPTHLIKTRGQQVTLRCSPKSGHDTVSWYQQALGQGPQFIFQYYEEEERQRGNFPDRFSGHQFPNYSSELNVNALLLGDSALYLCASSLERVDTQYFGPGTRLTVL.

This clone was detected a few times. This chain uses TRBV9 with TRBJ2-2; 7 bases agree with TRBD1. CDR1 is SGDLS, CDR2 YYNGEE, per germline. V was clipped by 2 bases and J by 0 bases; unmatched bases: 4. The CDR3 runs to 16 residues. CDR3 bases: TGTGCCAGCAGCGTGTCCGGGACAGCGAACACCGGGGAGCTGTTTTTT. Translating gives CASSVSGTANTGELFF.